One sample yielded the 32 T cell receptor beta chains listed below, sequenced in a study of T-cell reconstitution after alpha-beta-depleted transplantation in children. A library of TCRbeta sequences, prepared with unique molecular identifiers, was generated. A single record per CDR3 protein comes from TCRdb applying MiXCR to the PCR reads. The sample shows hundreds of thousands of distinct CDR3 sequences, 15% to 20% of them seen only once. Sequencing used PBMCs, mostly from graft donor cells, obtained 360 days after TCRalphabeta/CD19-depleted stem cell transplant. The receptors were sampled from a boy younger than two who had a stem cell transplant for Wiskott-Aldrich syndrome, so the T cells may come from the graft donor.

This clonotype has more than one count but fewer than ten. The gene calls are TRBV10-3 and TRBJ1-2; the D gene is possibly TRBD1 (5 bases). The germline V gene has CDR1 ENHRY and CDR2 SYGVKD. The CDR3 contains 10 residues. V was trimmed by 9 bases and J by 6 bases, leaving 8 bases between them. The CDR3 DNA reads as TGTGCCATGGGGGGGAATGGCTACACCTTC. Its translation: CAMGGNGYTF.

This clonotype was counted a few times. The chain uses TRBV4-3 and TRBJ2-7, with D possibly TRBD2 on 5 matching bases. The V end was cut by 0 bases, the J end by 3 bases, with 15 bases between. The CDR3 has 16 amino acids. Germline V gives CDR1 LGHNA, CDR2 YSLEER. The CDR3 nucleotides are TGCGCCAGCAGCCAAGAACCGGCTAGCCGTTACTACGAGCAGTACTTC. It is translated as CASSQEPASRYYEQYF.

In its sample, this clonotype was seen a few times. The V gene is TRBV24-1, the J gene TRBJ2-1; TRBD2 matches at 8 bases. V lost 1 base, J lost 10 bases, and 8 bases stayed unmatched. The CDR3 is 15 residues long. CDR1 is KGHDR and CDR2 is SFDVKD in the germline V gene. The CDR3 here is CATSDLPGGYNEQFF. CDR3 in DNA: TGTGCCACCAGTGATTTACCGGGGGGGTATAACGAGCAGTTCTTC.

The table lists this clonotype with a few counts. For the CDR3, the DNA is TGTGCCAGCAGGACGACTAGCGGGAGGAGGAGAAACGAGCAGTACTTC. Translating it yields CASRTTSGRRRNEQYF. The chain couples TRBV6-1 to TRBJ2-7; 13 bases map to TRBD2. The CDR3 runs 16 residues. Germline-derived CDR1 and CDR2 are MNHNS and SASEGT. V lost 6 bases to trimming and J lost 5 bases; unmatched junction nucleotides: 10.

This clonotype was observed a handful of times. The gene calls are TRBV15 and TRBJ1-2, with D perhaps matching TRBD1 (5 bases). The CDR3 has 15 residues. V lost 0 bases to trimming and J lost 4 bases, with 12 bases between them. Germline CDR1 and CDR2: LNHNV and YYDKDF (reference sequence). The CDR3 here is CATSREIGRVYGYTF. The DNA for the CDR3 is TGTGCCACCAGCAGAGAGATTGGCAGGGTCTATGGCTACACCTTC.

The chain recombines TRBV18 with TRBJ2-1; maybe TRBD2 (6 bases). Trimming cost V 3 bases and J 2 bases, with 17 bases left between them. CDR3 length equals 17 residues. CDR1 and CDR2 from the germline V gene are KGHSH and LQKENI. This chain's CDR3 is CASSPRRGSGTYNEQFF. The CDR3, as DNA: TGTGCCAGCTCACCTCGACGGGGTAGCGGCACCTACAATGAGCAGTTCTTC. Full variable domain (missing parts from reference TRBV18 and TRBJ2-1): NAGVMQNPRHLVRRRGQEARLRCSPMKGHSHVYWYRQLPEEGLKFMVYLQKENIIDESGMPKERFSAEFPKEGPSILRIQQVVRGDSAAYFCASSPRRGSGTYNEQFFGPGTRLTVL.

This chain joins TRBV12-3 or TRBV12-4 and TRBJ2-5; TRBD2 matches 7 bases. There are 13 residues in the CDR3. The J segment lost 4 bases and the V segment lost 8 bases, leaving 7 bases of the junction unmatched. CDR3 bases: TGTGCCAGCCTCACCTTAGCGGGAGAGACCCAGTACTTC. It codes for CASLTLAGETQYF.

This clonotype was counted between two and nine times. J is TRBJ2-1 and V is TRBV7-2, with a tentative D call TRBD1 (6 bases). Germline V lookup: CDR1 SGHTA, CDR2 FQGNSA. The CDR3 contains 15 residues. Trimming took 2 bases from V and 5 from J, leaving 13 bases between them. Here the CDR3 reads CASSLNAGEHNEQFF. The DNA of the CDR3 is TGTGCCAGCAGCTTAAATGCAGGGGAACACAATGAGCAGTTCTTC.

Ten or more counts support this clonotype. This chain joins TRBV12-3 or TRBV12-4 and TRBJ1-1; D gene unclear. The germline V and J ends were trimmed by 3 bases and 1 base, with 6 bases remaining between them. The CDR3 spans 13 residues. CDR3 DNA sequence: TGTGCCAGCAGTTTCACGGGGAACACTGAAGCTTTCTTT. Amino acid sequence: CASSFTGNTEAFF.

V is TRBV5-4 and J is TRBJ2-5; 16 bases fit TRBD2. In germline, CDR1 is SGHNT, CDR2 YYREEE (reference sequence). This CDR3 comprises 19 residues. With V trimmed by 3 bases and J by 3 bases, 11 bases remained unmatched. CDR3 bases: TGTGCCAGCAGCTCCAAACCGGGACTAGCGGGAGGGGCGAAAGAGACCCAGTACTTC. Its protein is CASSSKPGLAGGAKETQYF.

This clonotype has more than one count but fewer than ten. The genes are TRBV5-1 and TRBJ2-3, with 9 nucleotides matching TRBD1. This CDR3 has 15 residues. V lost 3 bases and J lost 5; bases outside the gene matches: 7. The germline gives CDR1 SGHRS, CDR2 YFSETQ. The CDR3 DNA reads TGCGCCAGCAGCTCCCGGGACAGGGTGGAAGATACGCAGTATTTT. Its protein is CASSSRDRVEDTQYF.

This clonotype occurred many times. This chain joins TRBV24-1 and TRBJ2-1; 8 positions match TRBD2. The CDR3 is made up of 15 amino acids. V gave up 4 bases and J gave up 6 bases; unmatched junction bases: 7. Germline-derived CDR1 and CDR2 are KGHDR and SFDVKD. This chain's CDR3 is CATSESGTSGNEQFF. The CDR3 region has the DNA TGTGCCACCAGTGAGTCCGGGACTAGTGGCAATGAGCAGTTCTTC.

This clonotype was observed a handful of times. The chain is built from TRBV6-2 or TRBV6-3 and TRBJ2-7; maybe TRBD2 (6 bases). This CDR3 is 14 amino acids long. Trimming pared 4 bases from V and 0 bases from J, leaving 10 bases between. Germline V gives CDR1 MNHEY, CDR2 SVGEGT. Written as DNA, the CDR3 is TGTGCCAGCAGTTTTCAGCGGGTCTCCTACGAGCAGTACTTC. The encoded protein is CASSFQRVSYEQYF.

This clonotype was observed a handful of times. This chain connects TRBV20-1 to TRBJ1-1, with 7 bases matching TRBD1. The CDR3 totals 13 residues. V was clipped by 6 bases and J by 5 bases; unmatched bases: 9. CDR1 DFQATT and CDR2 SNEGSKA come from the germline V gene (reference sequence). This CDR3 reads CSARRQGGTEAFF. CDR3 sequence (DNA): TGCAGTGCCAGAAGACAGGGAGGAACTGAAGCTTTCTTT.

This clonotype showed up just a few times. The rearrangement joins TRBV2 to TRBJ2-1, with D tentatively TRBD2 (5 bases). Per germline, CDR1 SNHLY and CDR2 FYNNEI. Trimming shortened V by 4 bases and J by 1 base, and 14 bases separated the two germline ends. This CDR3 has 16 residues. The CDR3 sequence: CASSVHSGLSYNEQFF. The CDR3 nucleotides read TGTGCCAGCAGTGTTCACAGCGGCCTGTCCTACAATGAGCAGTTCTTC.

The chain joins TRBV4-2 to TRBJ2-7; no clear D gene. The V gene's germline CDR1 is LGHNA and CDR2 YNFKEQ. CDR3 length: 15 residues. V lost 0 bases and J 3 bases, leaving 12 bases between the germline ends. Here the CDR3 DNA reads TGTGCCAGCAGCCAAGAATGGGCAGTTTTCTACGAGCAGTACTTC. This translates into CASSQEWAVFYEQYF.

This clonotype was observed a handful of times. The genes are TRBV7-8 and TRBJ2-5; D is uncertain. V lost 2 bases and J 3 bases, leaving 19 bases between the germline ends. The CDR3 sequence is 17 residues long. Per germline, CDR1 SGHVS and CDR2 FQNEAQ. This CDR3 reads CASSLRAPISGKETQYF. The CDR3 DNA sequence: TGTGCCAGCAGCTTAAGGGCCCCGATCTCTGGGAAAGAGACCCAGTACTTC.

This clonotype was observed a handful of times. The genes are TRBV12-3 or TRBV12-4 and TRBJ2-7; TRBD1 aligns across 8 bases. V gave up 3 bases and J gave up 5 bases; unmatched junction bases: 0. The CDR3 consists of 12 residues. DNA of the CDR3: TGTGCCAGCAGTTTGGACAGGGACGAGCAGTACTTC. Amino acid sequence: CASSLDRDEQYF.

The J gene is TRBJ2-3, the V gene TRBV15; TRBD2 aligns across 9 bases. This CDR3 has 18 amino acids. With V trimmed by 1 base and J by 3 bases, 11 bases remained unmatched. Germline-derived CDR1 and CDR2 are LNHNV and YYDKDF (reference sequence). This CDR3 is CATSRGSLGGGATDTQYF. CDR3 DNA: TGTGCCACCAGCAGAGGGTCCCTGGGCGGGGGGGCGACAGATACGCAGTATTTT.

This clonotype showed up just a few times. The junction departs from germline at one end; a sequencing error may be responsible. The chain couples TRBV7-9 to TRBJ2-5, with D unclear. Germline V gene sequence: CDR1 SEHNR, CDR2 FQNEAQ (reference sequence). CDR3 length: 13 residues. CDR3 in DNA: TGTGCCAGCACCAAAGATCGAGGACCGCGCCCGGTCTTC. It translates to CASTKDRGPRPVF. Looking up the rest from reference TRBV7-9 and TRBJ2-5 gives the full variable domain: DTGVSQNPRHKITKRGQNVTFRCDPISEHNRLYWYRQTLGQGPEFLTYFQNEAQLEKSRLLSDRFSAERPKGSFSTLEIQRTEQGDSAMYLCASTKDRGPRPVFGPGTRLLVL.

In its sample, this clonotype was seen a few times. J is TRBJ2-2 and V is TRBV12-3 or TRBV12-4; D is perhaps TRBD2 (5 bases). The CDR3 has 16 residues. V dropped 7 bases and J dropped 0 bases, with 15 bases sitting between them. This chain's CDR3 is CASTRLTGTNTGELFF. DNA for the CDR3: TGTGCCAGCACCCGACTGACCGGGACGAACACCGGGGAGCTGTTTTTT.

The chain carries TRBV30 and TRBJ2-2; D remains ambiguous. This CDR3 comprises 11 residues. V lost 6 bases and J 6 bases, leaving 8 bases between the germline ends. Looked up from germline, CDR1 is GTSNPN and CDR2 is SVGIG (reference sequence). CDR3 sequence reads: CACHGSGELFF. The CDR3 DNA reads TGTGCCTGCCACGGGTCCGGGGAGCTGTTTTTT. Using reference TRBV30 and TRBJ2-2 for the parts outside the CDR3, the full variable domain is SQTIHQWPATLVQPVGSPLSLECTVEGTSNPNLYWYRQAAGRGLQLLFYSVGIGQISSEVPQNLSASRPQDRQFILSSKKLLLSDSGFYLCACHGSGELFFGEGSRLTVL.

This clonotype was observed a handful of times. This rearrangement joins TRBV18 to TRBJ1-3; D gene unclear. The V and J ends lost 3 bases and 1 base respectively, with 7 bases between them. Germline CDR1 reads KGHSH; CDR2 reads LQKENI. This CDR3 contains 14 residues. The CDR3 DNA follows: TGTGCCAGCTCACCTCTGGGTTCTGGAAACACCATATATTTT. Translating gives CASSPLGSGNTIYF. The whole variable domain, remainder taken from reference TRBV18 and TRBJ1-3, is NAGVMQNPRHLVRRRGQEARLRCSPMKGHSHVYWYRQLPEEGLKFMVYLQKENIIDESGMPKERFSAEFPKEGPSILRIQQVVRGDSAAYFCASSPLGSGNTIYFGEGSWLTVV.

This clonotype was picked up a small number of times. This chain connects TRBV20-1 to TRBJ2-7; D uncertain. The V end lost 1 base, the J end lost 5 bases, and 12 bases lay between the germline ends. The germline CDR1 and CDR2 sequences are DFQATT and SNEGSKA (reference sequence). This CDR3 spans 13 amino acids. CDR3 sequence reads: CSARADRNNEQYF. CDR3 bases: TGCAGTGCTAGAGCGGACCGTAACAACGAGCAGTACTTC.

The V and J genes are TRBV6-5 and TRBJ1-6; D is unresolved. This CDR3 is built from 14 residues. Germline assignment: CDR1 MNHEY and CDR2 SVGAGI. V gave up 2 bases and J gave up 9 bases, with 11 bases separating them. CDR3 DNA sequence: TGTGCCAGCAGTTACAACAGCTACCGTTCACCCCTCCACTTT. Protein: CASSYNSYRSPLHF.

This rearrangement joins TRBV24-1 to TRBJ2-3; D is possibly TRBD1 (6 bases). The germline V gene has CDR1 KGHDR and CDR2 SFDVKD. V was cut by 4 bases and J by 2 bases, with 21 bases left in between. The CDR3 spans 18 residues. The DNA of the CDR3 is TGTGCCACCAGTGACCCCCGCGTATCAGGGGCGCACACAGATACGCAGTATTTT. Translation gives CATSDPRVSGAHTDTQYF.

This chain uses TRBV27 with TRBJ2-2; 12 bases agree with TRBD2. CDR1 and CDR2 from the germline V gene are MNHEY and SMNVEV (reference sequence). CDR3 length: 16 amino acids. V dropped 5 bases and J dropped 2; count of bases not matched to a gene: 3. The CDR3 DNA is TGTGCCAGCAGTCCGACTAGCGGGAGAAACACCGGGGAGCTGTTTTTT. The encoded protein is CASSPTSGRNTGELFF.

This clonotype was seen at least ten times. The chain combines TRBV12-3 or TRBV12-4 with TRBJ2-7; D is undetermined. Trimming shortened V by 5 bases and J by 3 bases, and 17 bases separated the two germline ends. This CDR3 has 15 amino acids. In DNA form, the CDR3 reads TGTGCCAGCAGTCCCCTTAGACAAGCCATCTACGAGCAGTACTTC. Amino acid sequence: CASSPLRQAIYEQYF.

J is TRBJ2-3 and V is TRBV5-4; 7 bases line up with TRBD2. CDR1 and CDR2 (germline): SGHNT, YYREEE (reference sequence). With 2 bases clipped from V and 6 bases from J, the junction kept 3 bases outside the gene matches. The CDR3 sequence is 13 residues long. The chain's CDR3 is CASSFTSEDTQYF. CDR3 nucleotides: TGTGCCAGCAGCTTTACTAGCGAGGATACGCAGTATTTT.

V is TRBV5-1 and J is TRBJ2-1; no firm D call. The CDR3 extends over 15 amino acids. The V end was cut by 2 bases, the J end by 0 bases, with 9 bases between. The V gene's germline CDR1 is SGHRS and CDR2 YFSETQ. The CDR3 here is CASSLQRSSYNEQFF. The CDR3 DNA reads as TGCGCCAGCAGCTTACAGAGGAGCTCCTACAATGAGCAGTTCTTC.

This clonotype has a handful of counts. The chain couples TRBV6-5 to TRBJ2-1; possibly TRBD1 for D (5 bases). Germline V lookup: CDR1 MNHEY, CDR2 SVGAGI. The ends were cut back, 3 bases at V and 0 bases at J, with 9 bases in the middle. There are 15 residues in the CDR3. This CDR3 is CASSYDRGSYNEQFF. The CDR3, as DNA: TGTGCCAGCAGTTATGACAGAGGCTCCTACAATGAGCAGTTCTTC.

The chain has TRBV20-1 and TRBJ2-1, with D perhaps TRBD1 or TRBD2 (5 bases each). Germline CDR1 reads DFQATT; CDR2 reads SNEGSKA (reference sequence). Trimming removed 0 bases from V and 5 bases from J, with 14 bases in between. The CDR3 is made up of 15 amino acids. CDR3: CSARDSRVRDNEQFF. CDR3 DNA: TGCAGTGCTAGAGATTCGAGGGTCAGGGACAATGAGCAGTTCTTC.